This T cell receptor beta chain was captured in a study of CD8+CD57+ T cells in acquired aplastic anemia. Whole-study context: The DNA of sorted CD4+ and CD8+ cells averaged around 3 ug.

Sequenced patients had shown CD8+CD57+ cell expansion by flow cytometry. As a group, the patients uniformly had severe acquired aplastic anemia. TCR beta VDJ and CDR3 profiling used genomic DNA as template. From the reads, TCRdb called clonotypes with MiXCR, one entry per CDR3 protein. The sample records approximately 250,000 distinct CDR3 sequences, about 80% being singletons. Germline V CDR1 and CDR2: SGHDT, YYEEEE. The germline V and J ends were trimmed by 5 bases and 9 bases, with 21 bases remaining between them. The CDR3 extends over 15 amino acids. A word on this clonotype: The antigen remains undetermined.

Study-wide points: Researchers reported that CD8+ Simpson's diversity was not significantly different in patients versus controls.

The receptor comes from a human donor with aplastic anemia. The J gene is TRBJ1-5, the V gene TRBV5-6, with D unresolved. Sequenced sample: sorted CD4+, CD8+, or CD8+CD57+ T cells (not recorded which) from PBMCs. In DNA, the CDR3 is TGTGCCAGCAGTATGGCCTCGGCTGCAAGATGGCCCCAGCATTTT. Amino acids: CASSMASAARWPQHF. Complete variable domain (other parts from reference TRBV5-6 and TRBJ1-5): DAGVTQSPTHLIKTRGQQVTLRCSPKSGHDTVSWYQQALGQGPQFIFQYYEEEERQRGNFPDRFSGHQFPNYSSELNVNALLLGDSALYLCASSMASAARWPQHFGDGTRLSIL.